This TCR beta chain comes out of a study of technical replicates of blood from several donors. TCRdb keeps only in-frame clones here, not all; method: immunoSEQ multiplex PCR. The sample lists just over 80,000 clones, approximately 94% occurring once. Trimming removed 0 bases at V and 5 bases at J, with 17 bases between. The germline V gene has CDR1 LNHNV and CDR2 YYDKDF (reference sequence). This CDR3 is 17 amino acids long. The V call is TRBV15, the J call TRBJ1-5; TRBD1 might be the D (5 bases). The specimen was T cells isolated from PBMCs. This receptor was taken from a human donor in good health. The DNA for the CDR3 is TGTGCCACCAGCAGAGAAGGGGCAGGTCCTTTGGATCAGCCCCAGCATTTT. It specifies CATSREGAGPLDQPQHF. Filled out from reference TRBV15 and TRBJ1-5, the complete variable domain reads DAMVIQNPRYQVTQFGKPVTLSCSQTLNHNVMYWYQQKSSQAPKLLFHYYDKDFNNEADTPDNFQSRRPNTSFCFLDIRSPGLGDTAMYLCATSREGAGPLDQPQHFGDGTRLSIL.